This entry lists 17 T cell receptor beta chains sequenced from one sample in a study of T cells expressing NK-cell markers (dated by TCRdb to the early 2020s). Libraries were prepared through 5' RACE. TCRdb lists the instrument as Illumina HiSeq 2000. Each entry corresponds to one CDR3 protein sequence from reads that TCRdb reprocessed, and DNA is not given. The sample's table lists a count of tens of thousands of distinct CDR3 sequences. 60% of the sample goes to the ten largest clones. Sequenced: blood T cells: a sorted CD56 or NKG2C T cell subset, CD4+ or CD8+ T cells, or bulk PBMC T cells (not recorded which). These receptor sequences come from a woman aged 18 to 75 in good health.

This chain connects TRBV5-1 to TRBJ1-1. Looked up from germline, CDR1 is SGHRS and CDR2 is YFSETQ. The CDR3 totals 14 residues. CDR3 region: CASGPSKMNTEAFF.

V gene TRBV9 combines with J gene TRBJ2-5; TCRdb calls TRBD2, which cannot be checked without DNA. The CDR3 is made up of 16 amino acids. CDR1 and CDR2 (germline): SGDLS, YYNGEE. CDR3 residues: CASSPQGGGPGETQYF.

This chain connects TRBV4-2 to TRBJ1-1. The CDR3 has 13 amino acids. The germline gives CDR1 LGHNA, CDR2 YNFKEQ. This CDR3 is CASSQDGNLEAFF.

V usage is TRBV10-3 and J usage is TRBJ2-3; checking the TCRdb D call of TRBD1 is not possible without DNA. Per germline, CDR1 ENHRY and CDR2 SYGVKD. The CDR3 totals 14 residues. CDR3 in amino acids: CAISEHRATDTQYF.

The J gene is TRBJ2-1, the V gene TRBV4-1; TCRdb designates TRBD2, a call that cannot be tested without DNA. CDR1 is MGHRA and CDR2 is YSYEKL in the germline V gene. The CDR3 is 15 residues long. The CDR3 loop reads CASSQGPSGGDEQFF.

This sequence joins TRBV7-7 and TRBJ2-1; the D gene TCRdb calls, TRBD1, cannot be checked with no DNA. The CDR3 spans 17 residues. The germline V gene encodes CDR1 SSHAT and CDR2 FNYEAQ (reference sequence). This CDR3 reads CASSSQGAQAPYNEQFF.

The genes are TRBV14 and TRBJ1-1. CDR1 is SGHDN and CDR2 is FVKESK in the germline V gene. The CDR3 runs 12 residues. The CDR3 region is CASSQQTYEAFF.

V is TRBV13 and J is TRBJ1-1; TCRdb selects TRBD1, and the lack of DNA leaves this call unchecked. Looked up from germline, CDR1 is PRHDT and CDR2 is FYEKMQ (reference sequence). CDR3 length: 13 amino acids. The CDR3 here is CASSLVGDTEAFF.

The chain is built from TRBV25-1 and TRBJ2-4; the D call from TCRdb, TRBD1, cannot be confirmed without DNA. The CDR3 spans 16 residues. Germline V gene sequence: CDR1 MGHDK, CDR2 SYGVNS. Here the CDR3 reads CASSGTGTGWGNIQYF. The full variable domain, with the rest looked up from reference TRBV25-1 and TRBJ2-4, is EADIYQTPRYLVIGTGKKITLECSQTMGHDKMYWYQQDPGMELHLIHYSYGVNSTEKGDLSSESTVSRIRTEHFPLTLESARPSHTSQYLCASSGTGTGWGNIQYFGAGTRLSVL.

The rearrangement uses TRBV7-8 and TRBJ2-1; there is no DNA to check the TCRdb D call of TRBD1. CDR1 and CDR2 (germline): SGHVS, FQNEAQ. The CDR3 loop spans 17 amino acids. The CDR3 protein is CASSSYPGGGMDNEQFF. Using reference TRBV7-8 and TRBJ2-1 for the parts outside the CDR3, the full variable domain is GAGVSQSPRYKVAKRGQDVALRCDPISGHVSLFWYQQALGQGPEFLTYFQNEAQLDKSGLPSDRFFAERPEGSVSTLKIQRTQQEDSAVYLCASSSYPGGGMDNEQFFGPGTRLTVL.

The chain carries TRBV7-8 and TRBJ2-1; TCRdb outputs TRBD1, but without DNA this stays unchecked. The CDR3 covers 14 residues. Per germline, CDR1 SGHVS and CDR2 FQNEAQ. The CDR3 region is CASSLSDRADEQFF.

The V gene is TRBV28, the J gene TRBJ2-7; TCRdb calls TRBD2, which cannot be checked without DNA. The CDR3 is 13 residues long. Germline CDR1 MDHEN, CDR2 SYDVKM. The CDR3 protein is CASRTSGAYEQYF.

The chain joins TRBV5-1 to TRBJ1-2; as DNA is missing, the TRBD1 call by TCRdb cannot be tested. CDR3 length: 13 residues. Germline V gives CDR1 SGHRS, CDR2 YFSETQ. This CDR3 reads CASSAGQGDGYTF.

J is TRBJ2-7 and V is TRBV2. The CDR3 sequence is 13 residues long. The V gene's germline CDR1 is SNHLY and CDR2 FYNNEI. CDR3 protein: CAVAESEVGEQYF.

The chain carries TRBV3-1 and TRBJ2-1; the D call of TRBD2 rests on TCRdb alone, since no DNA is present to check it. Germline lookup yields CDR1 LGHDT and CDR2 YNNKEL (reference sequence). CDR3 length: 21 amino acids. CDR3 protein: CASSQEAPGLDGRHTYNEQFF.

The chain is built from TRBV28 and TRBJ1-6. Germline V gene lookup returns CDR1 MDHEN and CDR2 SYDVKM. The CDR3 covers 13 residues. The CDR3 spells CASRLTDLSPLHF.

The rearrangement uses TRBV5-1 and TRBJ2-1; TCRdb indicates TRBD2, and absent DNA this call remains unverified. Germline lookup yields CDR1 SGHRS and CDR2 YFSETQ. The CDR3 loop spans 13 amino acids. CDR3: CASKEGSYNEQFF.